The 26 T cell receptor beta chains below come from one sample, sequenced in a study of Graves' ophthalmopathy and Graves' hyperthyroidism. From RNA, the CDR3 regions of TCR beta chains were amplified and sequenced. First-round RT-PCR relied on HTBI primers, and a second-round multiplex PCR came next. A single record per CDR3 protein comes from TCRdb applying MiXCR to the multiplex PCR reads. The sample contains 40,000 to 50,000 distinct CDR3 sequences, 50% of which appear only once. Sequenced input: peripheral blood. The receptors originated from an adult man with Graves' ophthalmopathy.

This clonotype was counted between two and nine times. The chain couples TRBV29-1 to TRBJ1-5, with 9 bases identical to TRBD1. The CDR3 sequence is 12 residues long. Germline CDR1 is SQVTM and CDR2 is ANQGSEA. Trimming removed 7 bases from V and 10 bases from J; junction bases left unmatched: 8. The DNA for the CDR3 is TGCAGCGCCGGGACAGGGAAGGGACCCCAGCATTTT. Amino acid sequence: CSAGTGKGPQHF.

V is TRBV7-6 and J is TRBJ1-1; TRBD1 aligns across 10 bases. V was clipped by 4 bases and J by 6 bases; unmatched bases: 8. Germline V lookup: CDR1 SGHVS, CDR2 FNYEAQ. The CDR3 consists of 15 residues. The CDR3, as DNA: TGTGCCAGCAGCTCAGGGACAGGGGTTGGGGCTGAAGCTTTCTTT. It codes for CASSSGTGVGAEAFF. The full variable domain, its missing parts supplied by reference TRBV7-6 and TRBJ1-1, is GAGVSQSPRYKVTKRGQDVALRCDPISGHVSLYWYRQALGQGPEFLTYFNYEAQQDKSGLPNDRFSAERPEGSISTLTIQRTEQRDSAMYRCASSSGTGVGAEAFFGQGTRLTVV.

The chain couples TRBV9 to TRBJ1-6; D perhaps matches TRBD1 (5 bases). V lost 2 bases and J 9 bases, leaving 9 bases between the germline ends. This CDR3 contains 13 residues. CDR1 is SGDLS, CDR2 YYNGEE, per germline. The CDR3 spells CASSVRRGSPLHF. The CDR3 DNA reads TGTGCCAGCAGCGTTAGAAGGGGTTCACCCCTCCACTTT.

Notes on this clonotype: The CDR3 does not end in the conserved phenylalanine or tryptophan, so this is likely a read error. It is unclear where the CDR3 begins or ends on the DNA, so no DNA is shown, and the CDR3 is as TCRdb lists it. The V gene is TRBV6-4, the J gene TRBJ2-5. Germline V gene lookup returns CDR1 MRHNA and CDR2 SNTAGT. The CDR3 is 8 amino acids long, termini counted. The CDR3: CASSDSVL.

Details on this clonotype: A much larger clone differs by one base, so this may be a read error. This rearrangement joins TRBV27 to TRBJ1-2; TRBD1 agrees at 10 bases. Germline CDR1 reads MNHEY; CDR2 reads SMNVEV (reference sequence). The CDR3 extends over 14 amino acids. After removal of 5 bases from V and 8 bases from J, the junction contained 8 bases not matched to a gene. CDR3 coding DNA: TGTGCCAGCAGTCCTAGACAGGGGGCGGGGGGCTACACCTTC. Its translation is CASSPRQGAGGYTF.

This clonotype rates as medium-sized. The CDR3 spells CATSVTDTQYF. The CDR3 DNA sequence: TGTGCCACCAGTGTCACAGATACGCAGTATTTT. V and J are TRBV24-1 and TRBJ2-3; no clear D. The CDR3 has 11 residues. Between the trimmed V and J ends, which lost 5 bases and 2 bases, there was a span of 1 base. Per germline, CDR1 KGHDR and CDR2 SFDVKD.

This chain connects TRBV6-1 to TRBJ2-1; TRBD2 might be the D (5 bases). V gave up 2 bases and J gave up 9 bases, with 17 bases separating them. Germline V gene lookup returns CDR1 MNHNS and CDR2 SASEGT. The CDR3 runs to 15 residues. The CDR3 DNA is TGTGCCAGCAGTGAATTGGGAGAATTCCTGGGTGAGCAGTTCTTC. This sequence encodes CASSELGEFLGEQFF.

Worth noting for this clonotype: A read error is likely, as this CDR3 ends without the conserved phenylalanine or tryptophan. This chain joins TRBV6-5 and TRBJ2-2; D gene ambiguous. The CDR3 loop spans 9 amino acids. The germline CDR1 and CDR2 sequences are MNHEY and SVGAGI. The ends were cut back, 9 bases at V and 8 bases at J, with 4 bases in the middle. CDR3 in DNA: TGTGCCAGTTTAGGGGAGCTGTTTTGT. Its translation is CASLGELFC.

As concerns this clonotype: The junction differs from germline at one of its ends, possibly a read error. J is TRBJ2-7 and V is TRBV13; no clear D gene. The CDR3 runs 16 residues. CDR1 is PRHDT and CDR2 is FYEKMQ in the germline V gene (reference sequence). For the CDR3, the DNA is TGTCCCAGCAGCCGGTCGGTCCGGCGTATCATCTACGAGCAGTACTTC. Its protein is CPSSRSVRRIIYEQYF.

This clonotype was observed at least ten times. A read error is possible here, since a much larger clone lies one base away. The chain employs TRBV6-5 and TRBJ2-7, with TRBD1 identical over 7 bases. With V trimmed by 4 bases and J by 2 bases, 2 bases remained unmatched. The CDR3 is made up of 13 amino acids. Germline CDR1 and CDR2: MNHEY and SVGAGI. The CDR3 nucleotides read TGTGCCAGCAGTTTTGGACAGGCCTACGAGCAGTACTTC. The encoded protein is CASSFGQAYEQYF.

The rearrangement links TRBV29-1 to TRBJ1-2; D is unresolved. The CDR3 runs 11 residues. In germline, CDR1 is SQVTM, CDR2 ANQGSEA. The V end was cut by 4 bases, the J end by 7 bases, with 10 bases between. This CDR3 is CSVVRRGGYTF. The CDR3 DNA reads as TGCAGCGTTGTACGGCGCGGTGGCTACACCTTC.

V and J are TRBV7-2 and TRBJ2-7, with 10 bases matching TRBD2. V lost 7 bases, J lost 6 bases, and 15 bases stayed unmatched. The CDR3 has 16 residues. Germline lookup yields CDR1 SGHTA and CDR2 FQGNSA. The CDR3 spells CASTPQFGIAGGEQYF. CDR3 nucleotides: TGTGCCAGCACCCCCCAGTTTGGGATAGCGGGAGGCGAGCAGTACTTC.

This chain uses TRBV20-1 with TRBJ2-3; tentative D call: TRBD2 (7 bases). The CDR3 is made up of 15 amino acids. Looked up from germline, CDR1 is DFQATT and CDR2 is SNEGSKA (reference sequence). Between the trimmed V and J ends, which lost 0 bases and 10 bases, there was a span of 20 bases. CDR3 sequence: CSARDLAGAADAQYF. In DNA, the CDR3 is TGCAGTGCTAGAGATCTCGCGGGGGCCGCGGATGCGCAGTATTTT.

This clonotype was observed at least ten times. The chain carries TRBV5-1 and TRBJ1-2; D perhaps matches TRBD1 (5 bases). CDR3 size: 15 residues. Trimming took off 1 base at V and 8 bases at J, with 18 bases between the two ends. Germline V gives CDR1 SGHRS, CDR2 YFSETQ. CDR3 coding DNA: TGCGCCAGCAGCTTGATTTGGGGGGGGGATCAAGGCTACACCTTC. Its protein product is CASSLIWGGDQGYTF.

Concerning this clonotype itself: One end of the junction does not line up with germline, which may come from a read error. The chain recombines TRBV9 with TRBJ1-2, with D perhaps matching TRBD1 (6 bases). The CDR3 is made up of 8 amino acids. Germline assignment: CDR1 SGDLS and CDR2 YYNGEE. CDR3 bases: TGTGCCAGCAGCCCAGGGACATTC. Amino acid sequence: CASSPGTF.

This rearrangement joins TRBV29-1 to TRBJ1-1; D is uncertain. CDR3 length: 11 residues. Germline V gene sequence: CDR1 SQVTM, CDR2 ANQGSEA. V dropped 7 bases and J dropped 5 bases, with 11 bases sitting between them. CDR3: CSGGARTEAFF. The DNA for the CDR3 is TGCAGCGGGGGTGCTCGGACTGAAGCTTTCTTT.

The CDR3 nucleotides are TGCAGTGCAAGGAGATCGACTGGAAACACCGGGGAGCTGTTTTTT. Protein sequence: CSARRSTGNTGELFF. The chain couples TRBV20-1 to TRBJ2-2; D gene uncertain. This CDR3 has 15 residues. V lost 6 bases and J 2 bases, leaving 16 bases between the germline ends. The germline gives CDR1 DFQATT, CDR2 SNEGSKA (reference sequence).

A single count supports this clonotype. The genes are TRBV15 and TRBJ2-7; D may be TRBD2 (5 bases). The ends were cut back, 3 bases at V and 0 bases at J, with 12 bases in the middle. The CDR3 loop spans 15 amino acids. The germline V gene has CDR1 LNHNV and CDR2 YYDKDF (reference sequence). CDR3 loop: CATSSRTGNSYEQYF. The CDR3 region has the DNA TGTGCCACCAGCAGCAGGACCGGGAACTCCTACGAGCAGTACTTC.

This clonotype was recorded only once. The genes are TRBV20-1 and TRBJ2-5, with D possibly being TRBD2 (5 bases). Germline lookup yields CDR1 DFQATT and CDR2 SNEGSKA (reference sequence). V was pared by 3 bases and J by 5 bases, with 13 bases between. The CDR3 is made up of 13 amino acids. CDR3 coding DNA: TGCAGTGCTAGGGGGAGCAGGACGGAGACCCAGTACTTC. This gives the protein CSARGSRTETQYF.

V gene TRBV24-1 combines with J gene TRBJ2-5; D is unclear. The CDR3 is 12 amino acids. In germline, CDR1 is KGHDR, CDR2 SFDVKD. Trimming took off 5 bases at V and 3 bases at J, with 6 bases between the two ends. CDR3 region: CATSAVEETQYF. In DNA form, the CDR3 reads TGTGCCACCAGTGCGGTTGAAGAGACCCAGTACTTC.

V and J are TRBV2 and TRBJ1-4; 11 nucleotides align to TRBD1. V lost 6 bases to trimming and J lost 7 bases; unmatched junction nucleotides: 7. CDR3 length equals 15 residues. CDR1 is SNHLY and CDR2 is FYNNEI in the germline V gene. The CDR3 protein is CASSVGQGGSEKLFF. CDR3 nucleotides: TGTGCCAGCAGCGTGGGACAGGGGGGGAGTGAAAAACTGTTTTTT. Variable domain in full (rest from reference TRBV2 and TRBJ1-4): EPEVTQTPSHQVTQMGQEVILRCVPISNHLYFYWYRQILGQKVEFLVSFYNNEISEKSEIFDDQFSVERPDGSNFTLKIRSTKLEDSAMYFCASSVGQGGSEKLFFGSGTQLSVL.

The chain couples TRBV7-2 to TRBJ1-2; 9 bases are shared with TRBD1. The CDR3 is 15 amino acids. CDR1 and CDR2 from the germline V gene are SGHTA and FQGNSA. V lost 2 bases and J lost 8; bases outside the gene matches: 9. The CDR3 DNA reads TGTGCCAGCAGCTTATGGGGGACAGGGAAAGGAGGCTACACCTTC. This sequence encodes CASSLWGTGKGGYTF.

The chain is built from TRBV11-2 and TRBJ2-3, with 8 nucleotides matching TRBD2. After removal of 4 bases from V and 5 bases from J, the junction contained 17 bases not matched to a gene. The V gene's germline CDR1 is SGHAT and CDR2 FQNNGV. CDR3 length: 18 amino acids. CDR3 DNA: TGTGCCAGCAGCTCTCGCCCTCCAGCGGGAGTCGAGCTAGATACGCAGTATTTT. Translating gives CASSSRPPAGVELDTQYF.

The chain links TRBV7-2 to TRBJ2-3, with TRBD2 matching 15 bases. CDR3 size: 19 residues. Germline CDR1 reads SGHTA; CDR2 reads FQGNSA. V lost 5 bases, J lost 6 bases, and 15 bases stayed unmatched. The CDR3 here is CASSPRGLAGGSFLDTQYF. For the CDR3, the DNA is TGTGCCAGCAGCCCCAGGGGACTAGCGGGAGGTTCATTTTTGGATACGCAGTATTTT. The full variable domain, its missing parts supplied by reference TRBV7-2 and TRBJ2-3, is GAGVSQSPSNKVTEKGKDVELRCDPISGHTALYWYRQSLGQGLEFLIYFQGNSAPDKSGLPSDRFSAERTGGSVSTLTIQRTQQEDSAVYLCASSPRGLAGGSFLDTQYFGPGTRLTVL.

The V gene is TRBV10-3, the J gene TRBJ1-2; 7 bases line up with TRBD1. The CDR3 is made up of 14 amino acids. From germline, CDR1 is ENHRY and CDR2 SYGVKD. The J segment lost 4 bases and the V segment lost 6 bases, leaving 8 bases of the junction unmatched. The CDR3 here is CAISEQGGSYGYTF. In nucleotides, the CDR3 is TGTGCCATCAGCGAGCAGGGGGGTAGCTATGGCTACACCTTC.

This clonotype was found many times. The V gene is TRBV11-2, the J gene TRBJ1-2; D perhaps matches TRBD1 (5 bases). The CDR3 consists of 13 residues. With 3 bases removed from V and 8 bases from J, the gap between germline ends came to 13 bases. Germline CDR1 reads SGHAT; CDR2 reads FQNNGV. The CDR3 coding sequence is TGTGCCAGCAGCTTTCCAGGGCTTGGCGGCTACACCTTC. Translating gives CASSFPGLGGYTF.